The clone carrying this T cell receptor beta chain has a single count. The CDR3 runs to 23 residues. Trimming took 6 bases from V and 0 from J; bases not matched to a gene: 25. Germline V lookup: CDR1 MNHEY, CDR2 SVGEGT. The data are from a study of blood T cell repertoires in COVID-19. Participants were aged about 18 to 100 years from 20 to 30 US areas. Participants were placed into cohorts based on the clinical history they reported. The authors' processing: Estimated nucleated cell counts came from reference gene primer amplification. TCRdb keeps only in-frame clones here, not all; method: immunoSEQ multiplex PCR. From that table come the V and J calls and clone size; the DNA was used to work out D and trimming. This table holds under 250,000 clones, less than 85% found once.

Specimen: PBMCs or T cells enriched from blood (not recorded which). This clonotype originated in a man in his sixties who had recovered from COVID-19. The chain carries TRBV6-2 or TRBV6-3 and TRBJ2-3; the match to TRBD2 covers 12 bases. CDR3 loop: CASSQWVRPVLAGGDISTDTQYF. The CDR3 DNA reads TGTGCCAGCAGCCAGTGGGTAAGGCCCGTACTAGCGGGGGGCGATATTAGCACAGATACGCAGTATTTT.